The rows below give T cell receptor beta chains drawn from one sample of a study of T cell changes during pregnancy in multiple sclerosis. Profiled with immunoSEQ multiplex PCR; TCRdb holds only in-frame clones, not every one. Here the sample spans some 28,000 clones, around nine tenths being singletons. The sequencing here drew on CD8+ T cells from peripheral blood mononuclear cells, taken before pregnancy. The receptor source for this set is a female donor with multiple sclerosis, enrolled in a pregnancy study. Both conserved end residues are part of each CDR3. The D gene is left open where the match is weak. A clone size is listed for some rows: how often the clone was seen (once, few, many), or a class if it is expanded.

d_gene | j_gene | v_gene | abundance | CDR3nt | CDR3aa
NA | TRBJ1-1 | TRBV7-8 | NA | TGTGCCAGCAGCTCCTCAAAAACGGGACATGACACTTTCTTT | CASSSSKTGHDTFF
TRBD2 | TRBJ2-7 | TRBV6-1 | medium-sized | TGTGCCAGCGGGAGGGGCTTCGAGTCCTACGAGCAGTACTTC | CASGRGFESYEQYF
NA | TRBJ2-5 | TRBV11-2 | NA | TGTGCCAGCAGCTTTTTTGAAAACTACCAAGAGACCCAGTACTTC | CASSFFENYQETQYF
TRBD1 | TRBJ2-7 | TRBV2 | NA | TGTGCCAGCAGTCAGGGACAGGGTTTGTACGAGCAGTACTTC | CASSQGQGLYEQYF
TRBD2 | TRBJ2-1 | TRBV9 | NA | TGTGCCAGCAGCCGCCAAACGGGGGGGGACAATGAGCAGTTCTTC | CASSRQTGGDNEQFF
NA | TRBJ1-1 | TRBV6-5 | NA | TGTGCCAGCAGTTACTCAGCGGAGAGGACTGAAGCTTTCTTT | CASSYSAERTEAFF
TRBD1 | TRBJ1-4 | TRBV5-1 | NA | TGCGCCAGCAGCTTGGTGGGACAGGGGGCTGAAAAACTGTTTTTT | CASSLVGQGAEKLFF
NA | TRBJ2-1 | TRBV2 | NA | TGTGCCAGCAGTGAGCCCATGGAGAGCTCCTACAATGAGCAGTTCTTC | CASSEPMESSYNEQFF
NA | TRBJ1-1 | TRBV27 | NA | TGTGCCAGCCGGGGGTCGCGAGCTTTCTTT | CASRGSRAFF
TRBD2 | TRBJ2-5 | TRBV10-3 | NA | TGTGCCATCAGTGCATGGATAGCGGGGGTCGGAGAGACCCAGTACTTC | CAISAWIAGVGETQYF
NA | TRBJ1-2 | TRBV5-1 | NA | TGCGCCAGCAGCTTGGTTGGAGGAGCTAACTATGGCTACACCTTC | CASSLVGGANYGYTF
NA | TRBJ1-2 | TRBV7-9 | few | TGTGCCAGCAGCTCGGTAGACTATGGCTACACCTTC | CASSSVDYGYTF
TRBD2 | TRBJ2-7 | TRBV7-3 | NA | TGTGCCAGCAGCGCGGGGGTAGGGGAGGGGTACGAGCAGTACTTC | CASSAGVGEGYEQYF
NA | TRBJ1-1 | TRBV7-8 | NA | TGTGCCAGCAGCTTAATCTCAGGTTTGAGCACTGAAGCTTTCTTT | CASSLISGLSTEAFF
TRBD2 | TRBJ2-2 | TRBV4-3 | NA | TGCGCCAGCAGCCAAGATCCTAGCGGGACATACACCGGGGAGCTGTTTTTT | CASSQDPSGTYTGELFF
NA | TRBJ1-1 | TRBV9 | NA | TGTGCCAGCAACCCCTGGGGGGGACCCCGGAACACTGAAGCTTTCTTT | CASNPWGGPRNTEAFF
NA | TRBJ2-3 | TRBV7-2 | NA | TGTGCCAGCAGCTTAGAAGTGGCTAGCACAGATACGCAGTATTTT | CASSLEVASTDTQYF
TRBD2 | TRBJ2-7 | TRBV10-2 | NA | TGCGCCAGCAGAGATGACTTGGCGGGGGGCCTGCCTTACGAGCAGTACTTC | CASRDDLAGGLPYEQYF
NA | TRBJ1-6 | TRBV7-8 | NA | TGTGCCAGCAGCATGCGGGCCGGGAATTCACCCCTCCACTTT | CASSMRAGNSPLHF
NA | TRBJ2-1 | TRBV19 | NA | TGTGCCACTAAGGAACCTACAGGGTTGGGAGATGATGAGCAGTTCTTC | CATKEPTGLGDDEQFF
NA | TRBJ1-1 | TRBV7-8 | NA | TGTGCCAGCAGCTTAACTGGTACTGAAGCTTTCTTT | CASSLTGTEAFF
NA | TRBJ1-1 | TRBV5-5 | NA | TGTGCCAGCAGCTTGGACACGAACACTGAAGCTTTCTTT | CASSLDTNTEAFF
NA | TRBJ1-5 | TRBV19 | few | TGTGCCAGTACCCAGAGGACAGACCTCAGTCAGCCCCAGCATTTT | CASTQRTDLSQPQHF
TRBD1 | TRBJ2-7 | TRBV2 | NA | TGTGCCAGCAGAGGGACAGGGCACTACGAGCAGTACTTC | CASRGTGHYEQYF
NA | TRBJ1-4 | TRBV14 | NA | TGTGCCAGCAGCCAAGTCGGCCAGGGAAGAAATGAAAAACTGTTTTTT | CASSQVGQGRNEKLFF
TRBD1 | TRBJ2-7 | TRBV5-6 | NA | TGTGCCAGCAGCGGTGACGGACAGGGGTTTCACGAGCAGTACTTC | CASSGDGQGFHEQYF
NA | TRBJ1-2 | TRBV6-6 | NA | TGTGCCAGCAGTTACGAGGGCAACGGCTATGGCTACACCTTC | CASSYEGNGYGYTF
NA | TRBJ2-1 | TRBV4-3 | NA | TGCGCCAGCAGCCAAGGCATTAGGGGGGGCCACGGTGAGCAGTTCTTC | CASSQGIRGGHGEQFF
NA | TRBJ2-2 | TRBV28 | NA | TGTGCCAGCAGGCCAGTGAATTGGGGCGCTATGTCCGGGGAGCTGTTTTTT | CASRPVNWGAMSGELFF
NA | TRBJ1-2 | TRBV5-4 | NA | TGTGCCAGCAGCTTGAGTTCCAGGGTAAACTATGGCTACACCTTC | CASSLSSRVNYGYTF
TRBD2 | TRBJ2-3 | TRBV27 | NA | TGTGCCAGCAGTTTATTAGCGGGGGGGCCAGATACGCAGTATTTT | CASSLLAGGPDTQYF
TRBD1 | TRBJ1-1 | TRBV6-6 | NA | TGTGCCAGCAGGGTATACAGGGGTTTGGAGAACACTGAAGCTTTCTTT | CASRVYRGLENTEAFF
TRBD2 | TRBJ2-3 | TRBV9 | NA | TGTGCCAGCAGCTACCAATCCGGGACTAGCGGCAGCACAGATACGCAGTATTTT | CASSYQSGTSGSTDTQYF
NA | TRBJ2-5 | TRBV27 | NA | TGTGCCAGCAGTTCGGGAACCCAAGAGACCCAGTACTTC | CASSSGTQETQYF
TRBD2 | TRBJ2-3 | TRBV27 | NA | TGTGCCAGCCAAACTAGCGACAGCACAGATACGCAGTATTTT | CASQTSDSTDTQYF